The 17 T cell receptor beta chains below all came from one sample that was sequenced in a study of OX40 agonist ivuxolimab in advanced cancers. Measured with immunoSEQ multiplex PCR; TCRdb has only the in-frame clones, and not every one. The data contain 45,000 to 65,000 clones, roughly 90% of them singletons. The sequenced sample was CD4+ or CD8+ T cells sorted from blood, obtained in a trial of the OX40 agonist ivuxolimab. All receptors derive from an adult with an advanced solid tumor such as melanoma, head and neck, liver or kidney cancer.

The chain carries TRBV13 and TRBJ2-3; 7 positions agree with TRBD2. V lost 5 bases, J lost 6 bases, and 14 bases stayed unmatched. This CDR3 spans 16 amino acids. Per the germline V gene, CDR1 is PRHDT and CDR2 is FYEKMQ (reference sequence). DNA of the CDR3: TGTGCCAGCAGCGATAGAACTAGCGTGGGCTCGGATACGCAGTATTTT. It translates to CASSDRTSVGSDTQYF. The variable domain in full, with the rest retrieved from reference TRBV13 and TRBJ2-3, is AAGVIQSPRHLIKEKRETATLKCYPIPRHDTVYWYQQGPGQDPQFLISFYEKMQSDKGSIPDRFSAQQFSDYHSELNMSSLELGDSALYFCASSDRTSVGSDTQYFGPGTRLTVL.

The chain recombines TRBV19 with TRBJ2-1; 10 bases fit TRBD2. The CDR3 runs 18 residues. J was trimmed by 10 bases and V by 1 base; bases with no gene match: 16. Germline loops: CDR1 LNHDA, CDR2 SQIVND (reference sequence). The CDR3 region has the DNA TGTGCCAGTAGTATAGCTCATCTCTGGCTAGCGGGAGTGGACGAGCAGTTCTTC. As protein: CASSIAHLWLAGVDEQFF. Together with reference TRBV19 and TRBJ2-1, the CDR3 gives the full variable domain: DGGITQSPKYLFRKEGQNVTLSCEQNLNHDAMYWYRQDPGQGLRLIYYSQIVNDFQKGDIAEGYSVSREKKESFPLTVTSAQKNPTAFYLCASSIAHLWLAGVDEQFFGPGTRLTVL.

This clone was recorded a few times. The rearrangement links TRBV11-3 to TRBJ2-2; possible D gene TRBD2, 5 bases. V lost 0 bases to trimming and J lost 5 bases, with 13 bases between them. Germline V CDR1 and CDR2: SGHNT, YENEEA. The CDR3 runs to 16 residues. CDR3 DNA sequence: TGTGCCAGCAGCTTAGAGTCGGGGAGTAGGACCGGGGAGCTGTTTTTT. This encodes CASSLESGSRTGELFF.

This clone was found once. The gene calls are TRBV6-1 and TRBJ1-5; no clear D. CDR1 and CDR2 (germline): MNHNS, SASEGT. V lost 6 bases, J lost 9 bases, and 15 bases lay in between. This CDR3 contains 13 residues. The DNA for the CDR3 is TGTGCCAGCAGCGTCGCGGCCGACGCGCCCCAGCATTTT. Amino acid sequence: CASSVAADAPQHF.

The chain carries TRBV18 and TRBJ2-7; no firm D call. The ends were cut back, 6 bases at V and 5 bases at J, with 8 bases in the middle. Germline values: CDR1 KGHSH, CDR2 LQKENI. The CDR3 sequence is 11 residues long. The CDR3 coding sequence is TGTGCCAGCTCCAGCCTGGACGAGCAGTACTTC. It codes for CASSSLDEQYF.

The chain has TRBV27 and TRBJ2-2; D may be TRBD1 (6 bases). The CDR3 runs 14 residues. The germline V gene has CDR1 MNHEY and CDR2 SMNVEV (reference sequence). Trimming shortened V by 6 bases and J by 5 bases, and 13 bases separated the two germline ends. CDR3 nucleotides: TGTGCCAGCAGGGGGACATCCGGGACCGGGGAGCTGTTTTTT. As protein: CASRGTSGTGELFF.

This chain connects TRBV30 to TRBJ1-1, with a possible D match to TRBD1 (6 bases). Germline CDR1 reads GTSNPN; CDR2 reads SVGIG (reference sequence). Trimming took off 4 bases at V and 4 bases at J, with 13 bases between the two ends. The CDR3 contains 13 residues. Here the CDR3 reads CAWKRGGVTEAFF. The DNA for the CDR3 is TGTGCCTGGAAGAGGGGGGGGGTCACTGAAGCTTTCTTT.

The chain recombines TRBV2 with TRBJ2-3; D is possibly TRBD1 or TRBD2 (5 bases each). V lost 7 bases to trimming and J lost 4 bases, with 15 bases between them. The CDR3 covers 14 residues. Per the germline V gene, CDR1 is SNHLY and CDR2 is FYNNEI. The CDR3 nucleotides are TGTGCCAGCAAGGCCGGGACGGGCCCAGATACGCAGTATTTT. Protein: CASKAGTGPDTQYF.

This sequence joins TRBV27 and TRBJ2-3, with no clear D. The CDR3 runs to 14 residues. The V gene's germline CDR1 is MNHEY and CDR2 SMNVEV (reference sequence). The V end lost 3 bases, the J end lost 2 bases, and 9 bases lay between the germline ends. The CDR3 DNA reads TGTGCCAGCAGTTTGGGTCGGAACACAGATACGCAGTATTTT. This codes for CASSLGRNTDTQYF.

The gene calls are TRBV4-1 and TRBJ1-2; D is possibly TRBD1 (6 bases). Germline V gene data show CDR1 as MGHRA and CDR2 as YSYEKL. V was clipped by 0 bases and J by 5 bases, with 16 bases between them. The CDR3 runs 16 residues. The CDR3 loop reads CASSQDPGAEQYGYTF. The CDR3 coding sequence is TGCGCCAGCAGCCAAGATCCAGGGGCCGAGCAATATGGCTACACCTTC.

The CDR3 protein is CASSLVWGTEQYF. CDR3 DNA sequence: TGTGCCAGCAGCTTAGTTTGGGGTACCGAGCAGTACTTC. V and J are TRBV7-9 and TRBJ2-7; D call uncertain. With 1 base removed from V and 6 bases from J, the gap between germline ends came to 10 bases. CDR1 is SEHNR, CDR2 FQNEAQ, per germline (reference sequence). The CDR3 has 13 residues.

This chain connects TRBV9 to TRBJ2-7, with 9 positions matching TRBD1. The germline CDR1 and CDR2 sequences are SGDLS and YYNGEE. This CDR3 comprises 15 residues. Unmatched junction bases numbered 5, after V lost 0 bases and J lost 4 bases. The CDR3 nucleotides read TGTGCCAGCAGCGTAGGGGACAGGGAGTGGTACGAGCAGTACTTC. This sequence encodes CASSVGDREWYEQYF.

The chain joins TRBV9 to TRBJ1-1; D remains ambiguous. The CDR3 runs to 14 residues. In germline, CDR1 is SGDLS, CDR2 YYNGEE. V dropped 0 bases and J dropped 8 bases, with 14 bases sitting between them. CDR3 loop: CASSVGTWEGEAFF. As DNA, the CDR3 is TGTGCCAGCAGCGTAGGGACCTGGGAGGGCGAAGCTTTCTTT.

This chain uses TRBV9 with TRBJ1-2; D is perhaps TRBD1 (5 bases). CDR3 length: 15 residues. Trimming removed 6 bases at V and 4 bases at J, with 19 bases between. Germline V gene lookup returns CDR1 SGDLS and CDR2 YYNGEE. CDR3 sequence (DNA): TGTGCCAGCACCCCTAACCGACAGTCCGTCTATGGCTACACCTTC. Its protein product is CASTPNRQSVYGYTF.

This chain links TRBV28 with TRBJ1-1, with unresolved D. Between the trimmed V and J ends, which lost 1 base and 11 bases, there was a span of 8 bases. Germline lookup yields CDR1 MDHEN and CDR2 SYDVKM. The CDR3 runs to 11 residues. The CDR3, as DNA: TGTGCCAGCAGTTTATTTCAACAGGCTTTCTTT. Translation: CASSLFQQAFF. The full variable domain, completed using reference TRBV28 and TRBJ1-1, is DVKVTQSSRYLVKRTGEKVFLECVQDMDHENMFWYRQDPGLGLRLIYFSYDVKMKEKGDIPEGYSVSREKKERFSLILESASTNQTSMYLCASSLFQQAFFGQGTRLTVV.

The CDR3 bases are TGTGCCAGCAGCCAAACTAGCGGAGGCTCCTACAATGAGCAGTTCTTC. Amino acid sequence: CASSQTSGGSYNEQFF. The chain has TRBV7-2 and TRBJ2-1; 8 bases match TRBD2. Germline CDR1 is SGHTA and CDR2 is FQGNSA. The CDR3 consists of 16 residues. V lost 5 bases to trimming and J lost 0 bases; unmatched junction nucleotides: 6.

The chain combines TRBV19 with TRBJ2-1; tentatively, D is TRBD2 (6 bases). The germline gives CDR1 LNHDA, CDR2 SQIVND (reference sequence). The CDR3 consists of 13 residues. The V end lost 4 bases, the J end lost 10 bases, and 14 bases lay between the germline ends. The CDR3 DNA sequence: TGTGCCAGTAGTACAAACACGGCGGGGGAGCAGTTCTTC. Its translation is CASSTNTAGEQFF. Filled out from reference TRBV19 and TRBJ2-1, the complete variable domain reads DGGITQSPKYLFRKEGQNVTLSCEQNLNHDAMYWYRQDPGQGLRLIYYSQIVNDFQKGDIAEGYSVSREKKESFPLTVTSAQKNPTAFYLCASSTNTAGEQFFGPGTRLTVL.